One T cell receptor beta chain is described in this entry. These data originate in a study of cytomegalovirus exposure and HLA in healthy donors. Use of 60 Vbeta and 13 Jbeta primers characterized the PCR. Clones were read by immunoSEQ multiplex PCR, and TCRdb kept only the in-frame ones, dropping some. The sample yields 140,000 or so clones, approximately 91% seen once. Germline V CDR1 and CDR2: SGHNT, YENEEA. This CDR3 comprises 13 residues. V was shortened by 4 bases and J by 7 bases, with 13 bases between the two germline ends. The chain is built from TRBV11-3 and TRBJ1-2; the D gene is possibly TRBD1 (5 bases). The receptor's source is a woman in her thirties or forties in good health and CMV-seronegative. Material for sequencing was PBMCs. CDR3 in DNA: TGTGCCAGCAGCTGGAACAGGCTCGGTGGCTACACCTTC. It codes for CASSWNRLGGYTF. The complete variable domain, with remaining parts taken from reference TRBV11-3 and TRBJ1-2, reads EAGVVQSPRYKIIEKKQPVAFWCNPISGHNTLYWYLQNLGQGPELLIRYENEEAVDDSQLPKDRFSAERLKGVDSTLKIQPAELGDSAVYLCASSWNRLGGYTFGSGTRLTVV.